This T cell receptor (beta chain) was identified in a study of cytomegalovirus exposure and HLA in healthy donors. The overall study: Unique TCRs from HLA-typed donors, 65 million to 85 million of them, were held in an early data release.

The CDR3 loop spans 13 amino acids. V lost 3 bases, J lost 9 bases, and 5 bases stayed unmatched. Per the germline V gene, CDR1 is GTSNPN and CDR2 is SVGIG (reference sequence). The PCR ran on 60 Vbeta and 13 Jbeta primers. Assay used: immunoSEQ multiplex PCR; TCRdb lists only in-frame clones, some missing. The sample carries about 170,000 clones, around 78% recorded once. The chain uses TRBV30 and TRBJ1-6, with TRBD1 matching 7 bases. The source is a woman aged 50 to 60 in good health and CMV-seropositive. Sequencing was carried out using PBMCs. The CDR3 coding sequence is TGTGCCTGGAGATACAGGGGTGGTTCACCCCTCCACTTT. Its translation is CAWRYRGGSPLHF.